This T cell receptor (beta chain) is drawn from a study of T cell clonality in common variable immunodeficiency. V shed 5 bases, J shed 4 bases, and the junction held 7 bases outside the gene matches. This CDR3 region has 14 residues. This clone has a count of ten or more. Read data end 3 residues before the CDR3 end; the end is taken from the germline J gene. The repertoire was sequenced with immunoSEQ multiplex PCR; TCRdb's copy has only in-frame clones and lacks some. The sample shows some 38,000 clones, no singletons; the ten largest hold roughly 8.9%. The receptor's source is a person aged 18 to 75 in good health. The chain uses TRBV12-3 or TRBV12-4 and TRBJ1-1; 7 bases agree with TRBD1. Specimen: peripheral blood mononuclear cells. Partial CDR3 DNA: TGTGCCAGCAGTAGACAGGGCTTGAGCACTGAA. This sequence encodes CASSRQGLSTE. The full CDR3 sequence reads CASSRQGLSTEAFF.